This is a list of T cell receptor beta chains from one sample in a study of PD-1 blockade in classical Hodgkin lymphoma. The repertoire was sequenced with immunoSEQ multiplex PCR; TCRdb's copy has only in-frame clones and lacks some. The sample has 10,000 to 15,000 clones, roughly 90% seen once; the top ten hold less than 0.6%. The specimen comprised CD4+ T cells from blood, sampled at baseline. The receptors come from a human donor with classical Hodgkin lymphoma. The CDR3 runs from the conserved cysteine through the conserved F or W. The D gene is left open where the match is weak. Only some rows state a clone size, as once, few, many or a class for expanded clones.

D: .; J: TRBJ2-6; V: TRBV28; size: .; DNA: TGTGCCAGCAGTTCACCACAGGACTCTGGGGCCAACGTCCTGACTTTC; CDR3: CASSSPQDSGANVLTF
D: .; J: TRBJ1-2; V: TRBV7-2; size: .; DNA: TGTGCCAGCAGCCTCGATGGAATTGGGGCCACCTCCAATGGCTACACCTTC; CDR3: CASSLDGIGATSNGYTF
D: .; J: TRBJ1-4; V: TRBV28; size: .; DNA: TGTGCCAGCAACCAAAAAGGTGGAGGGAAGGAAAAACTGTTTTTT; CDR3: CASNQKGGGKEKLFF
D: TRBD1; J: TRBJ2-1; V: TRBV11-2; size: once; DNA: TGTGCCAGCAGCTTAAGGGTCGGGACAGTCTACAATGAGCAGTTCTTC; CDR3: CASSLRVGTVYNEQFF
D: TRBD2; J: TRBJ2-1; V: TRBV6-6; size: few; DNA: TGTGCCAGCCAGGGGACTAGCGGTTACAATGAGCAGTTCTTC; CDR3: CASQGTSGYNEQFF
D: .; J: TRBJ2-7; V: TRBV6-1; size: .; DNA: TGTGCCAGCAGTGAAGGGACTCCCACGCTGCAGTACTTC; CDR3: CASSEGTPTLQYF
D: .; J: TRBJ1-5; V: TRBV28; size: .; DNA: TGTGCCAGCAGTCTGGGGGATTATAGCAATCAGCCCCAGCATTTT; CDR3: CASSLGDYSNQPQHF
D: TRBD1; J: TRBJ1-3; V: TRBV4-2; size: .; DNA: TGTGCCAGCAGCCACGACAGGGGATCTGGAAACACCATATATTTT; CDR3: CASSHDRGSGNTIYF
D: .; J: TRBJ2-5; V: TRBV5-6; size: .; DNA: TGTGCCAGCAGCTTGGCCGGGAATTCAGAGACCCAGTACTTC; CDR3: CASSLAGNSETQYF
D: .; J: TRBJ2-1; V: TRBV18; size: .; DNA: TGTGCCAGCTCACCACCTTCGGGCTACGATGAGCAGTTCTTC; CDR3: CASSPPSGYDEQFF
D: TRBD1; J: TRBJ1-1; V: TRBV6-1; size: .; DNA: TGTGCCAGTACAGGGGAAATGAACACTGAAGCTTTCTTT; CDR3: CASTGEMNTEAFF
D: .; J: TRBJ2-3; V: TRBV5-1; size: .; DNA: TGCGCCAGCAGCCCTCGTTTCCTCACAGATACGCAGTATTTT; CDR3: CASSPRFLTDTQYF
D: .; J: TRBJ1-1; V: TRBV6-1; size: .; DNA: TGTGCCAGCAGCACTGTGGTTGGGGGGACTGAAGCTTTCTTT; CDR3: CASSTVVGGTEAFF
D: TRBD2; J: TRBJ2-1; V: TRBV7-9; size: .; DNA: TGTGCCAGCAGCTTCCTATCCGGGACTAGGGGCAATGAGCAGTTCTTC; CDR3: CASSFLSGTRGNEQFF